This T cell receptor (beta chain) stems from a study of CD8+ T cells in alopecia areata. Extraction and reverse transcription of RNA yielded cDNA as the sequencing template. Sequenced by immunoSEQ multiplex PCR; TCRdb stores in-frame clones only, minus some. The sample has roughly 120,000 clones; around two fifths are singletons. CDR3 length equals 13 residues. Deletions cut 0 bases from V and 7 bases from J, with 9 bases between. Germline loops: CDR1 SGHTA, CDR2 FQGTGA. This chain links TRBV7-3 with TRBJ1-2; D is undetermined. Sequenced material: CD4+ T cells sorted from blood. This clonotype was sampled from a human donor with alopecia areata. CDR3 nucleotide sequence: TGTGCCAGCAGCTTAACGCGGGTCGCTGGCTACACCTTC. As protein: CASSLTRVAGYTF.